The next 21 T cell receptor beta chains were all read from a single sample in a study of T cell repertoires in cytomegalovirus infection. TCRdb re-called the reads through MiXCR, storing one row per CDR3 protein. The data show about 76,000 distinct CDR3 sequences, more than 3.5% seen once. Sequencing used PBMCs. The origin of the receptors is a human donor in good health (CMV status not recorded). Some clones in this sample may be carry-over from other donors' samples.

This clonotype was found many times. V usage is TRBV6-5 and J usage is TRBJ1-2; the match to TRBD1 covers 11 bases. The CDR3 loop spans 15 amino acids. Per germline, CDR1 MNHEY and CDR2 SVGAGI. V dropped 2 bases and J dropped 5; count of bases not matched to a gene: 4. CDR3 coding DNA: TGTGCCAGCAGTTACCGGACAGGGGGCGCGTATGGCTACACCTTC. The encoded protein is CASSYRTGGAYGYTF.

Ten or more counts support this clonotype. The chain joins TRBV12-3 or TRBV12-4 to TRBJ1-1; 8 nucleotides align to TRBD1. CDR3 length: 14 amino acids. V lost 7 bases and J lost 7; bases outside the gene matches: 11. This CDR3 is CASIATGGIGEAFF. CDR3 nucleotide sequence: TGTGCCAGCATCGCTACAGGGGGTATAGGTGAAGCTTTCTTT.

This clonotype was picked up many times. V and J are TRBV2 and TRBJ1-2; D ambiguous. There are 14 residues in the CDR3. The germline V and J ends were trimmed by 5 bases and 7 bases, with 17 bases remaining between them. CDR1 is SNHLY and CDR2 is FYNNEI in the germline V gene. The DNA of the CDR3 is TGTGCCAGCAGTTACCTCACCGGGGAGGCTGGCTACACCTTC. Translating gives CASSYLTGEAGYTF. Based on the CDR3 plus reference TRBV2 and TRBJ1-2, the full variable domain is EPEVTQTPSHQVTQMGQEVILRCVPISNHLYFYWYRQILGQKVEFLVSFYNNEISEKSEIFDDQFSVERPDGSNFTLKIRSTKLEDSAMYFCASSYLTGEAGYTFGSGTRLTVV.

This clonotype has a count of ten or more. J is TRBJ1-2 and V is TRBV7-2; 9 bases line up with TRBD1. This CDR3 region has 15 residues. CDR1 and CDR2 (germline): SGHTA, FQGNSA. V trimming: 5 bases; J trimming: 8 bases; junction bases outside the gene matches: 12. CDR3 DNA: TGTGCCAGCAGCCTCTCCCGGGACAGGGAGAAAGGCTACACCTTC. The encoded protein is CASSLSRDREKGYTF.

This clonotype was found many times. The chain joins TRBV7-8 to TRBJ1-2, with D possibly matching TRBD1 (5 bases). Trimming took 1 base from V and 0 from J, leaving 18 bases between them. Germline V lookup: CDR1 SGHVS, CDR2 FQNEAQ. The CDR3 consists of 18 residues. This CDR3 is CASSLGPPRQSTNYGYTF. The DNA of the CDR3 is TGTGCCAGCAGCTTAGGGCCCCCCCGACAGAGTACTAACTATGGCTACACCTTC.

This clonotype was picked up many times. V usage is TRBV7-3 and J usage is TRBJ2-1, with 9 bases matching TRBD2. CDR3 length equals 14 residues. Losses at the gene ends were 3 bases for V and 6 bases for J; bases not matched to a gene: 3. Germline CDR1 reads SGHTA; CDR2 reads FQGTGA. In DNA form, the CDR3 reads TGTGCCAGCAGCTTGCTAGCGGGGCTCAATGAGCAGTTCTTC. Encoded protein: CASSLLAGLNEQFF.

This clonotype was seen many times. The V call is TRBV20-1, the J call TRBJ2-5; TRBD1 matches at 10 bases. With V trimmed by 5 bases and J by 1 base, 4 bases remained unmatched. Germline V gene lookup returns CDR1 DFQATT and CDR2 SNEGSKA (reference sequence). The CDR3 consists of 14 residues. In nucleotides, the CDR3 is TGCAGTGCTTTAGGGACAGGGGTCCAAGAGACCCAGTACTTC. Residues: CSALGTGVQETQYF.

The table lists this clonotype with many counts. CDR3 sequence (DNA): TGTGCCAGCAGCTTCGGGGGACAGGGAGACTCTGGAAACACCATATATTTT. This translates into CASSFGGQGDSGNTIYF. The chain combines TRBV7-9 with TRBJ1-3; TRBD1 agrees at 9 bases. Germline V gene lookup returns CDR1 SEHNR and CDR2 FQNEAQ (reference sequence). J gave up 0 bases and V 3 bases, and 6 bases lay outside the gene matches. This CDR3 is built from 17 residues.

This clonotype appeared many times. The chain joins TRBV6-2 or TRBV6-3 to TRBJ1-2, with TRBD1 identical over 7 bases. V gave up 6 bases and J gave up 1 base; unmatched junction bases: 8. The CDR3 sequence is 15 residues long. Germline V gene lookup returns CDR1 MNHEY and CDR2 SVGEGT. The CDR3 DNA reads as TGTGCCAGCAGGACCGGGACAGATAATAACTATGGCTACACCTTC. Amino acid sequence: CASRTGTDNNYGYTF.

In its sample, this clonotype was seen many times. V is TRBV6-5 and J is TRBJ1-3, with a possible D match to TRBD1 (5 bases). Germline V gene lookup returns CDR1 MNHEY and CDR2 SVGAGI. V was cut by 5 bases and J by 5 bases, with 16 bases left in between. The CDR3 is 15 residues long. The CDR3 DNA sequence: TGTGCCAGCAGTACTTACCAGGGATTCCGAAACACCATATATTTT. Translating gives CASSTYQGFRNTIYF.

This clonotype was picked up many times. The genes are TRBV10-3 and TRBJ2-1; possible D gene TRBD1, 6 bases. The CDR3 contains 15 residues. Germline CDR1 reads ENHRY; CDR2 reads SYGVKD. The V end lost 2 bases, the J end lost 4 bases, and 12 bases lay between the germline ends. This CDR3 is CAISEPRGTYNEQFF. The CDR3 DNA is TGTGCCATCAGTGAGCCAAGGGGGACGTACAATGAGCAGTTCTTC.

This clonotype was recorded at least ten times. This rearrangement joins TRBV6-2 or TRBV6-3 to TRBJ2-1; the match to TRBD2 covers 8 bases. The CDR3 loop spans 15 amino acids. V shed 5 bases and J 0 bases; nucleotides not matched to a gene: 3. CDR1 and CDR2 from the germline V gene are MNHEY and SVGEGT. This chain's CDR3 is CASSVGTSSYNEQFF. Here the CDR3 DNA reads TGTGCCAGCAGTGTCGGGACTAGCTCCTACAATGAGCAGTTCTTC.

This clonotype has a count of ten or more. The rearrangement uses TRBV19 and TRBJ2-1, with 7 positions matching TRBD1. Germline CDR1 LNHDA, CDR2 SQIVND (reference sequence). This CDR3 spans 14 amino acids. J lost 8 bases, V lost 1 base, and 5 bases had no gene match. The CDR3 DNA is TGTGCCAGTAGTATAGGAAAGGGGGCGGATGAGCAGTTCTTC. Amino acids: CASSIGKGADEQFF.

This clonotype was seen ten or more times. The junction differs from germline at one of its ends, possibly a read error. The chain combines TRBV12-3 or TRBV12-4 with TRBJ1-2; TRBD1 might be the D (6 bases). The CDR3 covers 11 residues. CDR3 DNA: TGTGCCAGCAACCTGCGACAGGAGCCTTCCTTC. Protein sequence: CASNLRQEPSF.

This clonotype has at least ten counts. This CDR3 reads CASTEQAGQPQHF. CDR3 in DNA: TGTGCCAGCACGGAGCAGGCGGGTCAGCCCCAGCATTTT. The gene calls are TRBV12-3 or TRBV12-4 and TRBJ1-5, with D unclear. The V and J ends lost 7 bases and 6 bases respectively, with 13 bases between them. The CDR3 spans 13 residues.

The chain employs TRBV23-1 and TRBJ2-3, with D unclear. TRBV23-1 is assigned to the ORF class and has an uncertain function. The ends were cut back, 0 bases at V and 2 bases at J, with 15 bases in the middle. The CDR3 runs 17 residues. The CDR3 nucleotides are TGCGCCAGCAGTCAATCAAAAGCGACCCCAATCACAGATACGCAGTATTTT. This translates into CASSQSKATPITDTQYF.

This clonotype was seen at least ten times. The chain combines TRBV20-1 with TRBJ1-5; 8 positions match TRBD1. This CDR3 is 15 amino acids long. Germline V gives CDR1 DFQATT, CDR2 SNEGSKA (reference sequence). V trimming: 3 bases; J trimming: 3 bases; junction bases outside the gene matches: 7. The CDR3 DNA follows: TGCAGTGCTAGGTCGGGACAGGCCCACAATCAGCCCCAGCATTTT. Protein sequence: CSARSGQAHNQPQHF.

This clonotype was seen repeatedly, ten times or more. V gene TRBV7-2 combines with J gene TRBJ2-7, with 7 bases matching TRBD1. V lost 5 bases, J lost 3 bases, and 7 bases stayed unmatched. CDR3 length: 14 amino acids. The V gene's germline CDR1 is SGHTA and CDR2 FQGNSA. DNA of the CDR3: TGTGCCAGCAGCGATCCGGGACAGAGCTACGAGCAGTACTTC. Residues: CASSDPGQSYEQYF. Supplemented by reference TRBV7-2 and TRBJ2-7, the full variable domain reads GAGVSQSPSNKVTEKGKDVELRCDPISGHTALYWYRQSLGQGLEFLIYFQGNSAPDKSGLPSDRFSAERTGGSVSTLTIQRTQQEDSAVYLCASSDPGQSYEQYFGPGTRLTVT.

This clonotype appeared many times. The chain is built from TRBV20-1 and TRBJ1-4; D not resolved. This CDR3 spans 14 amino acids. The V gene's germline CDR1 is DFQATT and CDR2 SNEGSKA (reference sequence). The ends were cut back, 3 bases at V and 0 bases at J, with 8 bases in the middle. The CDR3 spells CSASTLATNEKLFF. The CDR3 coding sequence is TGCAGTGCTAGCACTTTGGCAACTAATGAAAAACTGTTTTTT.

This clonotype was counted at least ten times. The chain couples TRBV12-3 or TRBV12-4 to TRBJ2-1, with D unresolved. Deletions cut 4 bases from V and 3 bases from J, with 4 bases between. This CDR3 has 12 residues. The CDR3: CASSYLYNEQFF. DNA for the CDR3: TGTGCCAGCAGTTACCTCTACAATGAGCAGTTCTTC.

This clonotype has ten or more counts. The gene calls are TRBV7-6 and TRBJ1-3; 8 positions match TRBD1. V shed 1 base, J shed 8 bases, and the junction held 4 bases outside the gene matches. The CDR3 runs to 14 residues. Germline V lookup: CDR1 SGHVS, CDR2 FNYEAQ. CDR3: CASSLVAGGDTIYF. The CDR3 nucleotides read TGTGCCAGCAGCTTAGTGGCAGGGGGCGACACCATATATTTT.